These 29 T cell receptor beta chains originate from one sample sequenced in a study of cytomegalovirus exposure and HLA in healthy donors. Assay used: immunoSEQ multiplex PCR; TCRdb lists only in-frame clones, some missing. Seen here are about 84,000 clones, roughly 93% observed once, and the top ten hold 2% to 2.5%. Sequenced material: PBMCs. The receptors were gathered from a man aged 30 to 39 in good health and CMV-seronegative.

The chain recombines TRBV20-1 with TRBJ2-5; TRBD2 is a possible D gene (5 bases). The V and J ends lost 7 bases and 1 base respectively, with 7 bases between them. Germline V gene sequence: CDR1 DFQATT, CDR2 SNEGSKA (reference sequence). CDR3 length equals 11 residues. The CDR3 bases are TGCAGTGTCGGACTCCAAGAGACCCAGTACTTC. It encodes CSVGLQETQYF.

The chain uses TRBV10-2 and TRBJ2-5, with D uncertain. CDR3 length: 10 residues. Germline V CDR1 and CDR2: WSHSY, SAAADI. Trimming removed 8 bases from V and 4 bases from J, with 5 bases in between. CDR3 DNA sequence: TGCGCCAGCCGAGGAGAGACCCAGTACTTC. Its translation: CASRGETQYF.

The chain has TRBV7-9 and TRBJ2-7; D possibly corresponds to TRBD1 (6 bases). Trimming took 10 bases from V and 0 from J, leaving 16 bases between them. This CDR3 is built from 14 residues. From germline, CDR1 is SEHNR and CDR2 FQNEAQ (reference sequence). The CDR3 region is CATTGMLLSYEQYF. CDR3 nucleotides: TGTGCCACCACAGGGATGTTACTCTCCTACGAGCAGTACTTC.

The chain uses TRBV6-5 and TRBJ2-1, with TRBD2 matching over 9 bases. Per the germline V gene, CDR1 is MNHEY and CDR2 is SVGAGI. The CDR3 spans 15 residues. V was pared by 0 bases and J by 9 bases, with 6 bases of the junction left unmatched. For the CDR3, the DNA is TGTGCCAGCAGTTACTCGAAGGGACTAGCAATTGAGCAGTTCTTC. It specifies CASSYSKGLAIEQFF.

This chain joins TRBV7-2 and TRBJ1-1, with 7 nucleotides matching TRBD1. The CDR3 length is 17 residues. The germline V gene encodes CDR1 SGHTA and CDR2 FQGNSA. The trim removed 1 base at V and 1 base at J, leaving 9 bases unmatched. The CDR3 loop reads CASSLDRAGTENTEAFF. CDR3 DNA sequence: TGTGCCAGCAGCTTAGACAGGGCTGGGACAGAGAACACTGAAGCTTTCTTT.

The chain is built from TRBV15 and TRBJ1-5; D gene uncertain. CDR1 and CDR2 from the germline V gene are LNHNV and YYDKDF (reference sequence). V lost 0 bases to trimming and J lost 6 bases, with 12 bases between them. CDR3 size: 15 residues. The CDR3 sequence is CATSREMGGGQPQHF. In DNA, the CDR3 is TGTGCCACCAGCAGAGAGATGGGTGGAGGTCAGCCCCAGCATTTT.

This chain connects TRBV28 to TRBJ2-3; 7 bases are a match to TRBD1. Germline-derived CDR1 and CDR2 are MDHEN and SYDVKM. Trimming removed 6 bases from V and 11 bases from J; junction bases left unmatched: 8. This CDR3 spans 12 amino acids. The DNA for the CDR3 is TGTGCCAGCAGGTTACAGGGGCAGGGGCAGTATTTT. Translating gives CASRLQGQGQYF.

This chain uses TRBV7-9 with TRBJ2-1; 10 bases fit TRBD1. Germline CDR1 reads SEHNR; CDR2 reads FQNEAQ (reference sequence). The CDR3 runs 14 residues. Trimming removed 5 bases from V and 9 bases from J; junction bases left unmatched: 7. This CDR3 is CASSTRTGGGEQFF. Written as DNA, the CDR3 is TGTGCCAGCAGCACCAGGACAGGGGGTGGTGAGCAGTTCTTC.

V usage is TRBV11-2 and J usage is TRBJ2-5, with 7 bases lining up with TRBD1. Germline CDR1 is SGHAT and CDR2 is FQNNGV. Trimming took 1 base from V and 2 from J; bases not matched to a gene: 7. The CDR3 is made up of 16 amino acids. The CDR3 sequence: CASSLGVDRRQETQYF. CDR3 sequence (DNA): TGTGCCAGCAGCTTAGGTGTGGACAGGCGTCAAGAGACCCAGTACTTC.

The chain has TRBV2 and TRBJ1-5, with D uncertain. Germline assignment: CDR1 SNHLY and CDR2 FYNNEI. V was trimmed by 2 bases and J by 2 bases, leaving 7 bases between them. The CDR3 spans 14 residues. Here the CDR3 reads CASSELVGNQPQHF. CDR3 in DNA: TGTGCCAGCAGTGAACTAGTGGGCAATCAGCCCCAGCATTTT.

This CDR3 reads CASSLVRTGVTGELFF. CDR3 bases: TGTGCCAGCAGCTTGGTTCGGACAGGGGTCACCGGGGAGCTGTTTTTT. This chain uses TRBV5-8 with TRBJ2-2; TRBD1 matches at 9 bases. CDR3 length: 16 residues. Germline trimming cut 0 bases from V and 4 bases from J; bases unmatched to any gene: 4. Germline CDR1 SGHTS, CDR2 YDEGEE.

V usage is TRBV9 and J usage is TRBJ2-1; weak D call: TRBD1 (6 bases). The CDR3 covers 16 residues. The V and J ends lost 0 bases and 7 bases respectively, with 17 bases between them. Germline V gene lookup returns CDR1 SGDLS and CDR2 YYNGEE. The DNA for the CDR3 is TGTGCCAGCAGCGTAGGAGGGGCAGGGGTAGGGAATGAGCAGTTCTTC. Protein: CASSVGGAGVGNEQFF.

This sequence joins TRBV28 and TRBJ1-2; 7 nucleotides line up with TRBD1. The V and J ends lost 0 bases and 3 bases, in that order; junction bases with no gene match: 10. From germline, CDR1 is MDHEN and CDR2 SYDVKM. This CDR3 has 17 amino acids. This CDR3 is CASSLWGDRALDYGYTF. The CDR3, as DNA: TGTGCCAGCAGTTTATGGGGTGACAGGGCGCTTGACTATGGCTACACCTTC.

This sequence joins TRBV6-1 and TRBJ2-3, with D unclear. V dropped 1 base and J dropped 2 bases, with 16 bases sitting between them. Germline CDR1 and CDR2: MNHNS and SASEGT. The CDR3 totals 17 residues. CDR3 in DNA: TGTGCCAGCAGTGAAGTCGGAACAGACCCGTACACAGATACGCAGTATTTT. It yields the protein CASSEVGTDPYTDTQYF.

The chain is built from TRBV6-6 and TRBJ2-3, with D perhaps matching TRBD1 (6 bases). Deletions cut 5 bases from V and 0 bases from J, with 12 bases between. The V gene's germline CDR1 is MNHNY and CDR2 SVGAGI (reference sequence). There are 15 residues in the CDR3. CDR3 sequence: CASSATGTSTDTQYF. The CDR3 coding sequence is TGTGCCAGCAGTGCGACAGGCACTAGCACAGATACGCAGTATTTT.

V usage is TRBV2 and J usage is TRBJ2-7; 9 bases are shared with TRBD1. The V gene end was trimmed by 7 bases and the J gene end by 4 bases; junction bases not matched to a gene: 2. This CDR3 has 12 amino acids. Germline CDR1 and CDR2: SNHLY and FYNNEI. The CDR3: CASTDRGYEQYF. The CDR3, as DNA: TGTGCCAGCACGGACAGGGGTTACGAGCAGTACTTC.

The table lists this clone with a count of one. This rearrangement joins TRBV27 to TRBJ1-2; TRBD1 is a possible D gene (6 bases). The germline CDR1 and CDR2 sequences are MNHEY and SMNVEV (reference sequence). This CDR3 spans 13 amino acids. V lost 6 bases and J 3 bases, leaving 11 bases between the germline ends. The CDR3 sequence is CASRQGPDYGYTF. The CDR3 DNA reads TGTGCCAGCAGGCAGGGGCCAGACTATGGCTACACCTTC.

This chain joins TRBV4-1 and TRBJ2-4; D might be TRBD2 (7 bases). CDR1 is MGHRA and CDR2 is YSYEKL in the germline V gene. Between the trimmed V and J ends, which lost 5 bases and 0 bases, there was a span of 14 bases. The CDR3 length is 16 residues. CDR3 region: CASSYSGEGAKNIQYF. In nucleotides, the CDR3 is TGCGCCAGCAGCTACTCAGGGGAGGGAGCCAAAAACATTCAGTACTTC.

The rearrangement joins TRBV25-1 to TRBJ2-5, with 8 nucleotides matching TRBD1. V trimming: 5 bases; J trimming: 5 bases; junction bases outside the gene matches: 10. The germline CDR1 and CDR2 sequences are MGHDK and SYGVNS. CDR3 size: 15 residues. The CDR3 nucleotides are TGTGCCAGCAGTTTTCGGACAGGGAGAAAGGAGACCCAGTACTTC. Encoded protein: CASSFRTGRKETQYF.

This rearrangement joins TRBV13 to TRBJ2-3; TRBD2 might be the D (6 bases). CDR3 length: 18 residues. Looked up from germline, CDR1 is PRHDT and CDR2 is FYEKMQ (reference sequence). V lost 5 bases and J 1 base, leaving 22 bases between the germline ends. CDR3 region: CASSDRASAGSRTDTQYF. In DNA, the CDR3 is TGTGCCAGCAGCGACCGTGCTTCTGCGGGATCCCGCACAGATACGCAGTATTTT.

In nucleotides, the CDR3 is TGTGCCAGCAGCTTATACGTGGCCACTGAAGCTTTCTTT. It encodes CASSLYVATEAFF. V gene TRBV11-2 combines with J gene TRBJ1-1; D ambiguous. Trimming removed 2 bases from V and 4 bases from J, with 8 bases in between. The CDR3 runs 13 residues. The germline V gene encodes CDR1 SGHAT and CDR2 FQNNGV.

This chain joins TRBV28 and TRBJ2-3; D ambiguous. CDR1 is MDHEN and CDR2 is SYDVKM in the germline V gene. Trimming removed 6 bases from V and 9 bases from J, with 10 bases in between. CDR3 length: 11 amino acids. CDR3 coding DNA: TGTGCCAGCAGCATAGAAAAAACGCAGTATTTT. Translation gives CASSIEKTQYF.

The chain is built from TRBV5-1 and TRBJ1-2; D not resolved. Deletions cut 0 bases from V and 8 bases from J, with 11 bases between. This CDR3 contains 13 residues. The germline gives CDR1 SGHRS, CDR2 YFSETQ. The CDR3 is CASSLASGYGYTF. The CDR3 DNA is TGCGCCAGCAGCTTGGCTTCGGGTTACGGCTACACCTTC.

The chain is built from TRBV18 and TRBJ1-5; 7 bases map to TRBD1. The J segment lost 6 bases and the V segment lost 0 bases, leaving 14 bases of the junction unmatched. The CDR3 covers 18 residues. Germline CDR1 KGHSH, CDR2 LQKENI. The CDR3 nucleotides read TGTGCCAGCTCACCACCGCAGTCTCAGACAGGGTCCAGTCAGCCCCAGCATTTT. Translation gives CASSPPQSQTGSSQPQHF.

V usage is TRBV2 and J usage is TRBJ2-3, with D hard to call. In germline, CDR1 is SNHLY, CDR2 FYNNEI. Trimming removed 6 bases from V and 2 bases from J, with 3 bases in between. The CDR3 length is 11 residues. This CDR3 reads CASSITDTQYF. CDR3 sequence (DNA): TGTGCCAGCAGCATCACAGATACGCAGTATTTT.

The rearrangement uses TRBV29-1 and TRBJ1-1; D unclear. The V gene lost 4 bases and the J gene lost 8 bases, with 8 bases spanning the gap. The CDR3 covers 10 residues. Germline CDR1 reads SQVTM; CDR2 reads ANQGSEA. CDR3 coding DNA: TGCAGCGTTGTTCCGGTAGAAGCTTTCTTT. Amino acid sequence: CSVVPVEAFF.

J is TRBJ2-3 and V is TRBV4-1; D remains ambiguous. The V end lost 4 bases, the J end lost 1 base, and 9 bases lay between the germline ends. Germline assignment: CDR1 MGHRA and CDR2 YSYEKL. The CDR3 totals 14 residues. CDR3 in DNA: TGCGCCAGCAGCCGCGATAGAGGCACAGATACGCAGTATTTT. This translates into CASSRDRGTDTQYF.

The CDR3 DNA follows: TGCGCCAGCAGCTCGACTAGCGGGAGTGCAGAGACCCAGTACTTC. Its protein is CASSSTSGSAETQYF. The V gene is TRBV5-1, the J gene TRBJ2-5; the match to TRBD2 covers 12 bases. There are 15 residues in the CDR3. Germline-derived CDR1 and CDR2 are SGHRS and YFSETQ. V shed 3 bases and J 4 bases; nucleotides not matched to a gene: 4. Using reference TRBV5-1 and TRBJ2-5 for the parts outside the CDR3, the full variable domain is KAGVTQTPRYLIKTRGQQVTLSCSPISGHRSVSWYQQTPGQGLQFLFEYFSETQRNKGNFPGRFSGRQFSNSRSEMNVSTLELGDSALYLCASSSTSGSAETQYFGPGTRLLVL.

This chain joins TRBV5-1 and TRBJ2-7; possibly TRBD1 for D (7 bases). The CDR3 covers 13 residues. CDR1 and CDR2 (germline): SGHRS, YFSETQ. The germline V and J ends were trimmed by 3 bases and 5 bases, with 12 bases remaining between them. CDR3 coding DNA: TGCGCCAGCAGCTCGACAGGGAGGAACGAGCAGTACTTC. It encodes CASSSTGRNEQYF.